These T cell receptor beta chains were read from a single sample in a study of cytotoxic CD8 clonotypes in ibrutinib-treated CLL. The assay was immunoSEQ multiplex PCR, and TCRdb's table has in-frame clones only and misses some. The table has around 40,000 clones, over 55% seen once. The sample consisted of PBMCs, taken at disease progression, from a patient treated with ibrutinib. The receptors were sampled from a human donor with chronic lymphocytic leukemia. Both conserved end residues are part of each CDR3. The D gene is left open where the match is weak. Clone size, where shown, is once, few, many, or a class for clones that have expanded.

clone_size	v_call	j_call	d_call	cdr3_nt	cdr3_aa
NA	TRBV19	TRBJ1-4	NA	TGTGCCAGTAGTGACGACGGACGCGTGTATGGTGAAAAACTGTTTTTT	CASSDDGRVYGEKLFF
once	TRBV5-1	TRBJ2-1	TRBD1	TGCGCCAGCAGCCTGGGACAGGGCAATGAGCAGTTCTTC	CASSLGQGNEQFF
NA	TRBV10-3	TRBJ2-5	NA	TGTGCCATCAGGGTCCAAGAGACCCAGTACTTC	CAIRVQETQYF
NA	TRBV6-1	TRBJ2-3	TRBD2	TGTGCCAGCAGTGCGGGATGGGGTAGCGGGGGATTCACAGATACGCAGTATTTT	CASSAGWGSGGFTDTQYF
NA	TRBV11-2	TRBJ1-2	NA	TGTGCCAGCAGCTTGATAGGGCCCGTTGAGACCTTC	CASSLIGPVETF
NA	TRBV5-1	TRBJ1-1	NA	TGCGCCAGCAGCTTGGAGGGATGGGCCACTGAAGCTTTCTTT	CASSLEGWATEAFF
NA	TRBV6-1	TRBJ2-1	NA	TGTGCCAGCAAGGGGGGGCGGAGCTCCTACAATGAGCAGTTCTTC	CASKGGRSSYNEQFF
few	TRBV6-6	TRBJ1-2	TRBD1	TGTGCCAGCACCGGGACAGTTGGGGGCTACACCTTC	CASTGTVGGYTF
NA	TRBV5-4	TRBJ1-1	NA	TGTGCCAGCAGCCCCCCCGGGACGGTGGAAGCTTTCTTT	CASSPPGTVEAFF
NA	TRBV27	TRBJ1-2	TRBD1	TGTGCCAGCAGCCTTAAAGGAGACAGGGTTTATGGCTACACCTTC	CASSLKGDRVYGYTF
NA	TRBV6-1	TRBJ2-7	TRBD2	TGTGCCAGCAGTGGGACCACTAGCGGGGGCTCCTACGAGCAGTACTTC	CASSGTTSGGSYEQYF
NA	TRBV19	TRBJ2-1	NA	TGTGCCAGTAGTATGGGCCAGTTCTACAATGAGCAGTTCTTC	CASSMGQFYNEQFF
NA	TRBV7-2	TRBJ2-3	TRBD1	TGTGCCAGCAGCTTGGACAGGGTAGATACGCAGTATTTT	CASSLDRVDTQYF
NA	TRBV4-1	TRBJ2-7	NA	TGCGCCAGCAGCCAAGTGTTACTCGTCTACAGGACCTACGAGCAGTACTTC	CASSQVLLVYRTYEQYF
NA	TRBV6-6	TRBJ2-3	NA	TGTGCCAGCAGTACGTACCCTAGGACAGATACGCAGTATTTT	CASSTYPRTDTQYF
NA	TRBV6-6	TRBJ1-5	NA	TGTGCCAGCGGGGTTGGGGTAGGTTTTCAGGATCAGCCCCAGCATTTT	CASGVGVGFQDQPQHF
NA	TRBV7-9	TRBJ2-5	NA	TGTGCCAGCAGCCAGCGACTCCCTATAGAGGAGACCCAGTACTTC	CASSQRLPIEETQYF
NA	TRBV5-1	TRBJ2-7	NA	TGCGCCAGCAGCAGGCAGGGGAGGGACGAGCAGTACTTC	CASSRQGRDEQYF
few	TRBV4-1	TRBJ2-7	NA	TGCGCCAGCAGCCAAGGGAGGGGCTCCTACGAGCAGTACTTC	CASSQGRGSYEQYF
NA	TRBV10-3	TRBJ1-3	NA	TGTGCCATCAACCCGGACGCTTCTGGAAACACCATATATTTT	CAINPDASGNTIYF
NA	TRBV27	TRBJ2-7	TRBD1	TGTGCCAGCAGCCGACGGCAGGGGGCTTACGAGCAGTACTTC	CASSRRQGAYEQYF
NA	TRBV14	TRBJ1-6	NA	TGTGCCAGCAGCCAAGATAACGGGTTTGGCCGACCCCTCCACTTT	CASSQDNGFGRPLHF
once	TRBV12-5	TRBJ1-1	NA	TGTGCTAGTGGTTTGGGGGGGAACACTGAAGCTTTCTTT	CASGLGGNTEAFF
NA	TRBV7-8	TRBJ2-1	TRBD2	TGTGCCAGCAGCTTTCCGGGACTAGGATCAGGGAACAACAATGAGCAGTTCTTC	CASSFPGLGSGNNNEQFF
NA	TRBV6-5	TRBJ1-6	NA	TGTGCCAGCGGGGGGAGGGCCTATAATTCACCCCTCCACTTT	CASGGRAYNSPLHF
NA	TRBV6-5	TRBJ2-7	NA	TGTGCCAGCAGTAGGCAGGGGGGCTCCTACGAGCAGTACTTC	CASSRQGGSYEQYF
NA	TRBV29-1	TRBJ2-2	TRBD1	TGCAGCGTTGAAGTCGGGGACAGGAGGATCACCGGGGAGCTGTTTTTT	CSVEVGDRRITGELFF
NA	TRBV12-5	TRBJ2-2	NA	TGTGCTAGTGGTTTGGGACACCTCACACCCGGGGAGCTGTTTTTT	CASGLGHLTPGELFF
once	TRBV29-1	TRBJ1-6	NA	TGCAGCGTTTCGGACGGATATAATTCACCCCTCCACTTT	CSVSDGYNSPLHF
medium-sized	TRBV7-9	TRBJ2-7	NA	TGTGCCAGCAGCTTACACTACGAGCAGTACTTC	CASSLHYEQYF
NA	TRBV9	TRBJ2-3	TRBD2	TGTGCCAGCAGACCCACTAGCGGGGGCGCAGATACGCAGTATTTT	CASRPTSGGADTQYF
NA	TRBV28	TRBJ2-7	NA	TGTGCCACTGGGGGAGGGACAGTAAGCTCCTACGAGCAGTACTTC	CATGGGTVSSYEQYF
NA	TRBV5-1	TRBJ1-2	NA	TGCGCCAGCAGCCCGACGGGAGAGGGATCCTCCCACTATGGCTACACCTTC	CASSPTGEGSSHYGYTF
NA	TRBV4-2	TRBJ2-3	NA	TGTGCCAGCAGCCTGGGACCCCGCGGCACAGATACGCAGTATTTT	CASSLGPRGTDTQYF
NA	TRBV27	TRBJ1-2	NA	TGTGCCAGCAGTTTAGCCCAGGGTAGTCGGGGCTACACCTTC	CASSLAQGSRGYTF
few	TRBV7-9	TRBJ2-1	TRBD2	TGTGCCAGCAGCGTGGGGAGCGGGGCGGGCAATGAGCAGTTCTTC	CASSVGSGAGNEQFF
NA	TRBV19	TRBJ1-5	NA	TGTGCCAGTAGTATAGGAAGGGGGGATCAGCCCCAGCATTTT	CASSIGRGDQPQHF
NA	TRBV11-3	TRBJ2-2	NA	TGTGCCAGCAGCTTACGGAGTAGGGAGCTGTTTTTT	CASSLRSRELFF
NA	TRBV5-1	TRBJ1-4	NA	TGCGCCAGCAGCCGGGGGCAGGCCTTCAATGAAAAACTGTTTTTT	CASSRGQAFNEKLFF
NA	TRBV7-9	TRBJ2-2	NA	TGTGCCAGCTGGTATAGCTTCGGGGAGCTGTTTTTT	CASWYSFGELFF
NA	TRBV11-2	TRBJ2-7	TRBD1	TGTGCCAGCAGCTTAGACGGGGGCGCAGGGGGCCACGAGCAGTACTTC	CASSLDGGAGGHEQYF
medium-sized	TRBV15	TRBJ2-2	NA	TGTGCCACCAGCCTCACGGCAGGATCCGGGGAGCTGTTTTTT	CATSLTAGSGELFF
NA	TRBV6-4	TRBJ1-2	NA	TGTGCCAGCAGTGAGGGGAGTGGCTACACCTTC	CASSEGSGYTF
NA	TRBV7-9	TRBJ2-7	TRBD2	TGTGCCAGCAGCCTAGCGGGGCCAAACTACGAGCAGTACTTC	CASSLAGPNYEQYF
NA	TRBV4-1	TRBJ2-7	NA	TGCGCCAGCAGCCAAGCGCCGACAGAAGACTACGAGCAGTACTTC	CASSQAPTEDYEQYF
NA	TRBV29-1	TRBJ2-2	TRBD2	TGCAGCGTTGAAGATTCGGCGGGGGGGCCCGTCACCGGGGAGCTGTTTTTT	CSVEDSAGGPVTGELFF
NA	TRBV28	TRBJ2-5	TRBD2	TGTGCCAGCAGCCCTCGCCGGGGGGTAAAAGAGACCCAGTACTTC	CASSPRRGVKETQYF
few	TRBV5-1	TRBJ2-1	NA	TGCGCCAGCAGTTCGCCAAGCACCCCGGGGGCCTACAATGAGCAGTTCTTC	CASSSPSTPGAYNEQFF
NA	TRBV4-1	TRBJ2-4	NA	TGCGCCAGCAGCCAAGAGTTGGGTCGTAGGGACCATTACTTC	CASSQELGRRDHYF
NA	TRBV6-1	TRBJ2-7	NA	TGTGCCAGCAGTGATGAGGGGGGCCGCTCCTACGAGCAGTACTTC	CASSDEGGRSYEQYF